The 24 T cell receptor beta chains presented below share a single source sample, sequenced in a study of T cell changes during pregnancy in multiple sclerosis. Sequencing used immunoSEQ multiplex PCR; TCRdb keeps in-frame clones, though not all of them. This sample has roughly 90,000 clones, with 85% to 95% found just once. The specimen was peripheral blood, collected in the third trimester of pregnancy. These receptors were taken from a female donor with multiple sclerosis, enrolled in a pregnancy study.

This chain uses TRBV9 with TRBJ1-4, with D maybe TRBD1 (5 bases). Germline CDR1 reads SGDLS; CDR2 reads YYNGEE. The V and J ends lost 3 bases and 7 bases respectively, with 7 bases between them. This CDR3 is built from 12 residues. The CDR3: CASSAGGEKLFF. Written as DNA, the CDR3 is TGTGCCAGCAGCGCCGGGGGTGAAAAACTGTTTTTT. The full variable domain, with the rest looked up from reference TRBV9 and TRBJ1-4, is DSGVTQTPKHLITATGQRVTLRCSPRSGDLSVYWYQQSLDQGLQFLIQYYNGEERAKGNILERFSAQQFPDLHSELNLSSLELGDSALYFCASSAGGEKLFFGSGTQLSVL.

V gene TRBV6-5 combines with J gene TRBJ2-1, with D hard to call. Germline V CDR1 and CDR2: MNHEY, SVGAGI. The CDR3 is made up of 13 amino acids. The V end was cut by 2 bases, the J end by 4 bases, with 6 bases between. As DNA, the CDR3 is TGTGCCAGCAGTTACACTCCTTACAATGAGCAGTTCTTC. Residues: CASSYTPYNEQFF.

The rearrangement links TRBV9 to TRBJ2-5; 9 nucleotides align to TRBD2. The CDR3 runs 15 residues. V lost 0 bases, J lost 5 bases, and 5 bases stayed unmatched. Germline values: CDR1 SGDLS, CDR2 YYNGEE. CDR3 protein: CASSVATGTSETQYF. In DNA, the CDR3 is TGTGCCAGCAGCGTAGCTACTGGGACTAGCGAGACCCAGTACTTC.

The chain uses TRBV27 and TRBJ2-1, with 9 bases aligning to TRBD2. J gave up 4 bases and V 6 bases, and 10 bases lay outside the gene matches. The CDR3 runs to 16 residues. Germline V gives CDR1 MNHEY, CDR2 SMNVEV (reference sequence). CDR3 residues: CASSPLGTSIYNEQFF. Here the CDR3 DNA reads TGTGCCAGCAGCCCCCTAGGGACTAGCATTTACAATGAGCAGTTCTTC.

This clone occurred once. The chain couples TRBV29-1 to TRBJ2-7; possibly TRBD1 for D (5 bases). CDR1 and CDR2 (germline): SQVTM, ANQGSEA. The CDR3 is made up of 14 amino acids. Trimming pared 0 bases from V and 0 bases from J, leaving 9 bases between. CDR3 bases: TGCAGCGTTGAAGACAGGGTCAGCTCCTACGAGCAGTACTTC. Translated: CSVEDRVSSYEQYF.

The rearrangement uses TRBV5-8 and TRBJ1-1; 7 nucleotides line up with TRBD1. This CDR3 region has 13 residues. The V segment lost 5 bases and the J segment 3 bases; nucleotides outside the gene matches: 4. Germline V gene lookup returns CDR1 SGHTS and CDR2 YDEGEE. Here the CDR3 reads CASSLRGYTEAFF. The CDR3 DNA sequence: TGTGCCAGCAGTCTCAGGGGGTACACTGAAGCTTTCTTT.

J is TRBJ2-5 and V is TRBV7-9, with a weak D call TRBD2 (6 bases). The CDR3 runs to 16 residues. The V and J ends lost 1 base and 5 bases respectively, with 17 bases between them. The germline V gene has CDR1 SEHNR and CDR2 FQNEAQ (reference sequence). This CDR3 reads CASSLGRDLVGETQYF. The CDR3 region has the DNA TGTGCCAGCAGCTTAGGGAGGGATCTGGTCGGGGAGACCCAGTACTTC.

This chain uses TRBV27 with TRBJ2-7, with TRBD2 matching over 9 bases. With V trimmed by 2 bases and J by 7 bases, 6 bases remained unmatched. Per the germline V gene, CDR1 is MNHEY and CDR2 is SMNVEV (reference sequence). The CDR3 covers 14 residues. CDR3 amino acids: CASSLTSGSGEQYF. The CDR3 coding sequence is TGTGCCAGCAGTTTAACTAGCGGGTCGGGGGAGCAGTACTTC.

The gene calls are TRBV7-2 and TRBJ1-2, with D maybe TRBD1 (5 bases). The V and J ends lost 5 bases and 2 bases respectively, with 24 bases between them. The CDR3 is made up of 18 amino acids. Germline assignment: CDR1 SGHTA and CDR2 FQGNSA. In nucleotides, the CDR3 is TGTGCCAGCAGCCAAGATGTAATTAGTACAGGACGAAACTATGGCTACACCTTC. Protein sequence: CASSQDVISTGRNYGYTF.

CDR3 nucleotides: TGTGCCAGCAGTTCTTTATATAGCAATCAGCCCCAGCATTTT. Its protein product is CASSSLYSNQPQHF. The chain is built from TRBV28 and TRBJ1-5; no clear D. The CDR3 loop spans 14 amino acids. V was cut by 4 bases and J by 0 bases, with 7 bases left in between. The germline V gene has CDR1 MDHEN and CDR2 SYDVKM.

V gene TRBV19 combines with J gene TRBJ2-3; D remains ambiguous. Germline V gene lookup returns CDR1 LNHDA and CDR2 SQIVND (reference sequence). V was cut by 5 bases and J by 0 bases, with 6 bases left in between. This CDR3 contains 13 residues. This CDR3 is CASSQFSTDTQYF. The CDR3 DNA reads as TGTGCCAGTAGTCAGTTCAGCACAGATACGCAGTATTTT. The complete variable domain, with remaining parts taken from reference TRBV19 and TRBJ2-3, reads DGGITQSPKYLFRKEGQNVTLSCEQNLNHDAMYWYRQDPGQGLRLIYYSQIVNDFQKGDIAEGYSVSREKKESFPLTVTSAQKNPTAFYLCASSQFSTDTQYFGPGTRLTVL.

The chain combines TRBV28 with TRBJ2-3; TRBD2 matches 7 bases. Trimming took 3 bases from V and 5 from J; bases not matched to a gene: 5. Germline-derived CDR1 and CDR2 are MDHEN and SYDVKM. The CDR3 has 14 amino acids. In DNA, the CDR3 is TGTGCCAGCAGTTTGGTGGGAGGGTTAGATACGCAGTATTTT. Translation: CASSLVGGLDTQYF.

The CDR3 DNA sequence: TGTGCCATCAGCCTACCCAATAACAATGAGCAGTTCTTC. Protein: CAISLPNNNEQFF. The chain employs TRBV10-3 and TRBJ2-1, with unresolved D. Trimming shortened V by 6 bases and J by 5 bases, and 11 bases separated the two germline ends. Germline CDR1 and CDR2: ENHRY and SYGVKD. CDR3 length: 13 amino acids.

The chain uses TRBV5-1 and TRBJ2-3; 7 bases fit TRBD1. CDR3 length equals 14 residues. The junction had 4 bases not matched to a gene; V was cut back by 0 bases and J by 6 bases. The germline CDR1 and CDR2 sequences are SGHRS and YFSETQ. The CDR3: CASSLVGGADTQYF. The CDR3 DNA sequence: TGCGCCAGCAGCTTGGTAGGGGGCGCCGATACGCAGTATTTT. The full variable domain, rest sourced from reference TRBV5-1 and TRBJ2-3, is KAGVTQTPRYLIKTRGQQVTLSCSPISGHRSVSWYQQTPGQGLQFLFEYFSETQRNKGNFPGRFSGRQFSNSRSEMNVSTLELGDSALYLCASSLVGGADTQYFGPGTRLTVL.

The chain couples TRBV6-1 to TRBJ2-7; the D gene is possibly TRBD2 (5 bases). Germline V gene sequence: CDR1 MNHNS, CDR2 SASEGT. The CDR3 covers 13 residues. With 4 bases removed from V and 2 bases from J, the gap between germline ends came to 9 bases. CDR3 nucleotide sequence: TGTGCCAGCAGTGTAAACGGGGCCTACGAGCAGTACTTC. The encoded protein is CASSVNGAYEQYF.

This chain joins TRBV13 and TRBJ1-1; the D gene is possibly TRBD1 (5 bases). The ends were cut back, 3 bases at V and 6 bases at J, with 11 bases in the middle. Germline loops: CDR1 PRHDT, CDR2 FYEKMQ (reference sequence). This CDR3 has 13 residues. The chain's CDR3 is CASSFGGVAEAFF. CDR3 in DNA: TGTGCCAGCAGCTTTGGGGGGGTTGCTGAAGCTTTCTTT.

The chain employs TRBV19 and TRBJ2-1, with 10 nucleotides matching TRBD2. The CDR3 consists of 15 residues. J gave up 5 bases and V 3 bases, and 4 bases lay outside the gene matches. Germline-derived CDR1 and CDR2 are LNHDA and SQIVND (reference sequence). In DNA, the CDR3 is TGTGCCAGTAGTATTCTAGCGGGAGCCGACAATGAGCAGTTCTTC. Translating it yields CASSILAGADNEQFF.

The genes are TRBV6-5 and TRBJ2-2; D is undetermined. The CDR3 consists of 14 residues. Deletions cut 2 bases from V and 5 bases from J, with 9 bases between. CDR1 and CDR2 from the germline V gene are MNHEY and SVGAGI. The CDR3 sequence: CASSYLKSTGELFF. DNA of the CDR3: TGTGCCAGCAGTTACCTAAAGAGTACCGGGGAGCTGTTTTTT.

The chain links TRBV25-1 to TRBJ2-7, with TRBD1 matching 7 bases. Germline V gene sequence: CDR1 MGHDK, CDR2 SYGVNS. The CDR3 runs 14 residues. Trimming at V came to 5 bases and at J to 0 bases, leaving 4 bases not matched to a gene. The DNA of the CDR3 is TGTGCCAGCAGTAGAGGGGGCGGCTCCTACGAGCAGTACTTC. Translating it yields CASSRGGGSYEQYF.

V and J are TRBV5-6 and TRBJ1-1; 7 nucleotides line up with TRBD1. Germline loops: CDR1 SGHDT, CDR2 YYEEEE. Trimming removed 3 bases from V and 5 bases from J; junction bases left unmatched: 7. The CDR3 consists of 14 residues. The CDR3: CASSSPTGSTEAFF. DNA for the CDR3: TGTGCCAGCAGCTCACCGACAGGGTCGACTGAAGCTTTCTTT.

The rearrangement uses TRBV9 and TRBJ1-2; D is perhaps TRBD1 (5 bases). V lost 4 bases to trimming and J lost 4 bases, with 11 bases between them. CDR1 is SGDLS, CDR2 YYNGEE, per germline. This CDR3 spans 13 amino acids. The CDR3 DNA reads as TGTGCCAGCAGCCCATCGGGACTCTATGGCTACACCTTC. Translating it yields CASSPSGLYGYTF. Variable domain in full (rest from reference TRBV9 and TRBJ1-2): DSGVTQTPKHLITATGQRVTLRCSPRSGDLSVYWYQQSLDQGLQFLIQYYNGEERAKGNILERFSAQQFPDLHSELNLSSLELGDSALYFCASSPSGLYGYTFGSGTRLTVV.

The rearrangement links TRBV7-9 to TRBJ1-1; D is unclear. The CDR3 runs to 12 residues. Trimming shortened V by 7 bases and J by 7 bases, and 13 bases separated the two germline ends. Germline V gene lookup returns CDR1 SEHNR and CDR2 FQNEAQ (reference sequence). The CDR3 region has the DNA TGTGCCAGCAACCCATCAGAAGTTGAAGCTTTCTTT. This codes for CASNPSEVEAFF.

The chain joins TRBV28 to TRBJ2-1, with TRBD2 matching 9 bases. The V gene's germline CDR1 is MDHEN and CDR2 SYDVKM. This CDR3 spans 16 amino acids. J lost 4 bases, V lost 5 bases, and 9 bases had no gene match. DNA of the CDR3: TGTGCCAGCAGTGACGTGGCGGGAGGGGATTACAATGAGCAGTTCTTC. Its protein is CASSDVAGGDYNEQFF.

This sequence joins TRBV27 and TRBJ2-1; 8 bases map to TRBD1. The CDR3 runs 13 residues. J was trimmed by 7 bases and V by 9 bases; bases with no gene match: 8. CDR1 is MNHEY and CDR2 is SMNVEV in the germline V gene (reference sequence). CDR3 coding DNA: TGTGCCAGTGGGGCAGGGGGCGGGAATGAGCAGTTCTTC. It is translated as CASGAGGGNEQFF.